This passage covers 9 T cell receptor beta chains from one sample sequenced in a study of radiation and T cells in renal cell carcinoma. Specified time point: baseline pretreatment blood. Treatment noted: 15 Gy SBRT to primary tumor, nephrectomy 4 weeks later. The data were produced by immunoSEQ multiplex PCR, yet TCRdb's version contains in-frame clones alone and is incomplete. The table lists 85,000 to 100,000 clones, approximately 86% of them singletons, with 7.5% to 8.5% in the top ten. The source material was blood, sampled from a patient whose treatment included radiotherapy and nephrectomy. Source of these receptors: a man aged 45-65 years with renal cell carcinoma.

This chain connects TRBV6-5 to TRBJ1-1, with unresolved D. The CDR3 totals 15 residues. Trimming left V 2 bases short and J 0 bases short, with 10 bases between. Germline CDR1 is MNHEY and CDR2 is SVGAGI. The CDR3 reads CASSYHGVMNTEAFF. As DNA, the CDR3 is TGTGCCAGCAGTTACCATGGGGTAATGAACACTGAAGCTTTCTTT.

In the case of this clone: The sample has other DNA sequences that encode this CDR3 too. V is TRBV7-8 and J is TRBJ2-1; TRBD1 matches 7 bases. The germline CDR1 and CDR2 sequences are SGHVS and FQNEAQ. The CDR3 runs to 11 residues. The V segment lost 5 bases and the J segment 10 bases; nucleotides outside the gene matches: 2. CDR3: CASSRGQEQFF. Written as DNA, the CDR3 is TGTGCCAGCAGCCGGGGACAGGAGCAGTTCTTC.

The V call is TRBV30, the J call TRBJ2-1, with TRBD2 matching over 13 bases. Per germline, CDR1 GTSNPN and CDR2 SVGIG (reference sequence). J lost 9 bases, V lost 2 bases, and 4 bases had no gene match. The CDR3 spans 14 residues. The CDR3 DNA sequence: TGTGCCTGGAGTAGACTAGCGGGAGGTCTTGAGCAGTTCTTC. This codes for CAWSRLAGGLEQFF.

The chain links TRBV11-2 to TRBJ2-2, with TRBD2 matching 10 bases. The CDR3 covers 15 residues. Germline V lookup: CDR1 SGHAT, CDR2 FQNNGV. Trimming cost V 5 bases and J 6 bases; bases outside gene matches: 6. Here the CDR3 reads CASSITSGASGELFF. For the CDR3, the DNA is TGTGCCAGCAGCATTACTAGCGGGGCCTCCGGGGAGCTGTTTTTT.

V and J are TRBV2 and TRBJ2-5; no definite D call. Per germline, CDR1 SNHLY and CDR2 FYNNEI. The V and J ends lost 3 bases and 3 bases respectively, with 14 bases between them. This CDR3 is 15 amino acids long. CDR3 bases: TGTGCCAGCAGTGAGATTCCGGCAGGAGAAGAGACCCAGTACTTC. Translated: CASSEIPAGEETQYF.

This chain joins TRBV30 and TRBJ2-1; D call uncertain. The CDR3 contains 12 residues. The V gene's germline CDR1 is GTSNPN and CDR2 SVGIG (reference sequence). Deletions cut 5 bases from V and 8 bases from J, with 13 bases between. Here the CDR3 DNA reads TGTGCCTGGGACGGAGTGTCGGATGAGCAGTTCTTC. This sequence encodes CAWDGVSDEQFF.

This clone was found once. The rearrangement links TRBV9 to TRBJ1-5, with TRBD1 matching 7 bases. From germline, CDR1 is SGDLS and CDR2 YYNGEE. With V trimmed by 3 bases and J by 6 bases, 9 bases remained unmatched. The CDR3 runs 15 residues. The CDR3 sequence is CASSAGTGVGQPQHF. Written as DNA, the CDR3 is TGTGCCAGCAGCGCCGGAACAGGGGTGGGTCAGCCCCAGCATTTT.

The J gene is TRBJ1-1, the V gene TRBV6-5; D uncertain. The length of the CDR3 is 13 residues. The germline CDR1 and CDR2 sequences are MNHEY and SVGAGI. Between the trimmed V and J ends, which lost 1 base and 5 bases, there was a span of 8 bases. The CDR3 loop reads CASSYLVYTEAFF. CDR3 in DNA: TGTGCCAGCAGTTACTTGGTGTATACTGAAGCTTTCTTT.

The gene calls are TRBV6-1 and TRBJ1-5, with D hard to call. This CDR3 is built from 14 residues. Germline lookup yields CDR1 MNHNS and CDR2 SASEGT. Trimming pared 11 bases from V and 0 bases from J, leaving 14 bases between. The CDR3 coding sequence is TGTGCCGGAGGAGACGGTTATAGCAATCAGCCCCAGCATTTT. Translating gives CAGGDGYSNQPQHF.